The 11 T cell receptor beta chains given below trace back to one sample, sequenced in a study of post-analysis software for immune sequencing data. Notes on the study in general: Relative to controls, patients had a few TRBV segments at higher frequency, with TRBV5-6, TRBV5-1 and TRBV20-1 among these.

The authors incorporated unique molecular identifiers into the TCR beta cDNA libraries. TCRdb fed the PCR reads into MiXCR, producing one record per CDR3 protein. The sample gives about 820,000 distinct CDR3 sequences, about 50% of which show up once; 4.6% is in the top ten. Their antigens are not known. The sample comprised blood. These receptor sequences come from a girl between 5 and 17 years old with multiple sclerosis.

This clonotype was counted a few times. V gene TRBV9 combines with J gene TRBJ1-2; D unresolved. The CDR3 totals 15 residues. V dropped 1 base and J dropped 7 bases, with 17 bases sitting between them. Per the germline V gene, CDR1 is SGDLS and CDR2 is YYNGEE. In nucleotides, the CDR3 is TGTGCCAGCAGCGTACTCCAGGACGGCGCGCGTGGCTACACCTTC. This sequence encodes CASSVLQDGARGYTF.

The V and J genes are TRBV10-3 and TRBJ2-7; 10 bases map to TRBD2. The germline V gene has CDR1 ENHRY and CDR2 SYGVKD. V lost 3 bases and J lost 6; bases outside the gene matches: 8. The CDR3 length is 15 residues. The CDR3 loop is CAISEASGGASEQYF. CDR3 nucleotides: TGTGCCATCAGTGAAGCAAGCGGGGGGGCCTCCGAGCAGTACTTC.

This clonotype was observed a handful of times. The chain couples TRBV7-8 to TRBJ2-4; TRBD2 might be the D (5 bases). Germline loops: CDR1 SGHVS, CDR2 FQNEAQ. V was pared by 5 bases and J by 5 bases, with 19 bases between. CDR3 length equals 16 residues. The CDR3 DNA follows: TGTGCCAGCAGCGCTGTAAGGGCCATGCGGGAAAACATTCAGTACTTC. Protein product: CASSAVRAMRENIQYF. Filled out from reference TRBV7-8 and TRBJ2-4, the complete variable domain reads GAGVSQSPRYKVAKRGQDVALRCDPISGHVSLFWYQQALGQGPEFLTYFQNEAQLDKSGLPSDRFFAERPEGSVSTLKIQRTQQEDSAVYLCASSAVRAMRENIQYFGAGTRLSVL.

This chain uses TRBV6-2 or TRBV6-3 with TRBJ2-5; unclear D gene. The end of the DNA aligns better with TRBJ2-7, so the J call may be wrong. CDR1 is MNHEY, CDR2 SVGEGT, per germline. The CDR3 length is 15 residues. DNA for the CDR3: TGTGCCAGCAGTCACCCGGCGGCTAACTTCTACGAGCAGTACTTC. It is translated as CASSHPAANFYEQYF.

This clonotype has a handful of counts. The V and J genes are TRBV6-5 and TRBJ2-5, with D unclear. Deletions cut 6 bases from V and 2 bases from J, with 16 bases between. Germline CDR1 reads MNHEY; CDR2 reads SVGAGI. The CDR3 sequence is 15 residues long. The CDR3 here is CASSIRSFRQETQYF. The CDR3 DNA reads TGTGCCAGCAGCATTCGGTCGTTTAGGCAAGAGACCCAGTACTTC.

The chain couples TRBV4-1 to TRBJ2-1; TRBD1 matches at 7 bases. The CDR3 is 13 amino acids. Germline values: CDR1 MGHRA, CDR2 YSYEKL. The ends lost 5 bases at V and 5 bases at J; junction bases unmatched: 3. The CDR3 DNA reads as TGCGCCAGCAGCGCGACAGGGAACAATGAGCAGTTCTTC. This sequence encodes CASSATGNNEQFF.

Only a few counts were recorded for this clonotype. V and J are TRBV7-6 and TRBJ2-6; D perhaps matches TRBD2 (6 bases). The CDR3 is 16 residues long. The germline V and J ends were trimmed by 1 base and 4 bases, with 11 bases remaining between them. Germline V CDR1 and CDR2: SGHVS, FNYEAQ. The CDR3 loop is CASSLVGGSGANVLTF. The CDR3 nucleotides are TGTGCCAGCAGCTTAGTCGGAGGGTCCGGGGCCAACGTCCTGACTTTC.

V usage is TRBV7-9 and J usage is TRBJ1-1; D may be TRBD1 (5 bases). This CDR3 has 14 residues. Per germline, CDR1 SEHNR and CDR2 FQNEAQ (reference sequence). V lost 7 bases and J lost 6, with 18 bases in between. This chain's CDR3 is CASTPTPGLAEAFF. CDR3 sequence (DNA): TGTGCCAGCACCCCAACTCCAGGGTTGGCTGAAGCTTTCTTT.

The chain combines TRBV10-3 with TRBJ2-3, with 9 nucleotides matching TRBD1. Germline V lookup: CDR1 ENHRY, CDR2 SYGVKD. V gave up 11 bases and J gave up 5 bases; unmatched junction bases: 8. The CDR3 has 13 amino acids. The CDR3 DNA is TGTGCCGTCGAGGGACAGGGAAAAGATACGCAGTATTTT. Its translation is CAVEGQGKDTQYF.

The V gene is TRBV7-3, the J gene TRBJ2-3; the D call may be TRBD1 or TRBD2 (6 bases each). The CDR3 extends over 16 amino acids. In germline, CDR1 is SGHTA, CDR2 FQGTGA. V shed 5 bases and J shed 0 bases, with 15 bases lying between them. DNA for the CDR3: TGTGCCAGCAGCCAGGGGACTTCGCCTAGCACAGATACGCAGTATTTT. Its translation is CASSQGTSPSTDTQYF.

V and J are TRBV12-3 or TRBV12-4 and TRBJ2-2, with 8 bases that match TRBD1. This CDR3 spans 15 amino acids. Trimming cost V 7 bases and J 4 bases; bases outside gene matches: 8. DNA of the CDR3: TGTGCCAGCACTAGGGACAGGATAACCACCGGGGAGCTGTTTTTT. It yields the protein CASTRDRITTGELFF.